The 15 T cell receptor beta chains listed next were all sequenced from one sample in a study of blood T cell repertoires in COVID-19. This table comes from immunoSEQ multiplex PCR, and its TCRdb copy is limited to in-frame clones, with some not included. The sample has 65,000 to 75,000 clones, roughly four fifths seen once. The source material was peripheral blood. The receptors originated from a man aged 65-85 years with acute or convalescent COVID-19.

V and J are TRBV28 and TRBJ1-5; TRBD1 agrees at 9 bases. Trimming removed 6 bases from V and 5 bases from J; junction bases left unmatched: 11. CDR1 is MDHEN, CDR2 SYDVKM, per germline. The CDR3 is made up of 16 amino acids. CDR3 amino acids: CASRSHMDRGHQPQHF. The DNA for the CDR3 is TGTGCCAGCAGATCCCATATGGACAGGGGTCATCAGCCCCAGCATTTT.

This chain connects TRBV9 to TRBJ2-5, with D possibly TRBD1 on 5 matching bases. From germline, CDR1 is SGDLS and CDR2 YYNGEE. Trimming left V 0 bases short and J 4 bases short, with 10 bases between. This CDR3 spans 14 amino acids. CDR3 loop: CASSVAGQGETQYF. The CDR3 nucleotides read TGTGCCAGCAGCGTAGCTGGTCAGGGAGAGACCCAGTACTTC.

DNA for the CDR3: TGTGCCATCCGGGGGGATGCCGGGGAGCTGTTTTTT. It yields the protein CAIRGDAGELFF. J is TRBJ2-2 and V is TRBV10-3; 7 bases map to TRBD2. CDR3 size: 12 residues. The V gene end was trimmed by 8 bases and the J gene end by 6 bases; junction bases not matched to a gene: 3. Germline loops: CDR1 ENHRY, CDR2 SYGVKD.

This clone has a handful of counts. The CDR3 sequence: CAISDSDGGSPLHF. The CDR3 bases are TGTGCCATCAGTGATTCTGACGGAGGTTCACCCCTCCACTTT. The chain recombines TRBV10-3 with TRBJ1-6; D call uncertain. Trimming cost V 3 bases and J 9 bases, with 12 bases left between them. CDR1 is ENHRY and CDR2 is SYGVKD in the germline V gene. The CDR3 covers 14 residues.

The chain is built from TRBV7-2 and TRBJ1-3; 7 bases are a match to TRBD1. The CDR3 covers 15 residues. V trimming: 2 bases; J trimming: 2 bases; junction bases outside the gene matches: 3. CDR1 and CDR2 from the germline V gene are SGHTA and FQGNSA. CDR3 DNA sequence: TGTGCCAGCAGCTTACAGGGGGTAGCTGGAAACACCATATATTTT. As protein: CASSLQGVAGNTIYF.

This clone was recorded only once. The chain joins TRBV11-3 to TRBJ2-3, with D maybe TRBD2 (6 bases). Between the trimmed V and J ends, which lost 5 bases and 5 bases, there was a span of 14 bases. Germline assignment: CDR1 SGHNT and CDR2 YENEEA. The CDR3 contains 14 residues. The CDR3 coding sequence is TGTGCCAGCAGCCCGGACCGGCGGGGAGATACGCAGTATTTT. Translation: CASSPDRRGDTQYF.

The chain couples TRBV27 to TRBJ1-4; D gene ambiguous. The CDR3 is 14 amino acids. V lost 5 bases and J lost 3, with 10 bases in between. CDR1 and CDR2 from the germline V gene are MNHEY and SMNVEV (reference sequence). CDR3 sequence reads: CASSSAGANEKLFF. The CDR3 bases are TGTGCCAGCAGTAGTGCGGGAGCTAATGAAAAACTGTTTTTT.

In DNA form, the CDR3 reads TGTGCCAGCAGTTTCCCCTCCCGACAGGGCTATGGCTACACCTTC. Protein: CASSFPSRQGYGYTF. The V and J genes are TRBV28 and TRBJ1-2; 7 positions agree with TRBD1. V trimming: 3 bases; J trimming: 4 bases; junction bases outside the gene matches: 8. CDR1 and CDR2 from the germline V gene are MDHEN and SYDVKM. The CDR3 is made up of 15 amino acids.

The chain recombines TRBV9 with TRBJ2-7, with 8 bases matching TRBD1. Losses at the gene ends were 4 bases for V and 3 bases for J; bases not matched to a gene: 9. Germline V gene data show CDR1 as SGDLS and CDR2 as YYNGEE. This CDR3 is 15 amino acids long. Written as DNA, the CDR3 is TGTGCCAGCAGCTCCACCGGACAGGGTAACTACGAGCAGTACTTC. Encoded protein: CASSSTGQGNYEQYF.

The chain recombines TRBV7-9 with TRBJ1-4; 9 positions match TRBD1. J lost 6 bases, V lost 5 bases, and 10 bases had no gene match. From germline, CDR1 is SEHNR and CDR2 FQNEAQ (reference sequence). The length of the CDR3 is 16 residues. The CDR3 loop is CASSLTTGGLHEKLFF. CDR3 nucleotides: TGTGCCAGCAGCCTTACGACAGGGGGACTTCATGAAAAACTGTTTTTT.

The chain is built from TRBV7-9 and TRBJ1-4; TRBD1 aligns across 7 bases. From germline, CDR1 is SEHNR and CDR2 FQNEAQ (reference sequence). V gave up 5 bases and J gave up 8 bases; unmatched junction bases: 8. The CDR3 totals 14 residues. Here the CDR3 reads CASSLGTVVEKLFF. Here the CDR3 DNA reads TGTGCCAGCAGCCTCGGGACAGTAGTAGAAAAACTGTTTTTT.

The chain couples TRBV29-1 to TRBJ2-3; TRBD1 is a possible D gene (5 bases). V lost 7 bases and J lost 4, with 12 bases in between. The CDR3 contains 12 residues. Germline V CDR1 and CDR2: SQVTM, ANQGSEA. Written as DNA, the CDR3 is TGCAGCGGGGGTGGGGCCGCAGATACGCAGTATTTT. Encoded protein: CSGGGAADTQYF.

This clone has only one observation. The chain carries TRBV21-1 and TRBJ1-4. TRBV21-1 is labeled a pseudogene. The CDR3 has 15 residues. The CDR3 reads CASSKGEGRDEKLFF. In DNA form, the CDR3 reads TGTGCCAGCAGCAAAGGGGAGGGAAGGGATGAAAAACTGTTTTTT.

CDR3 sequence: CASSLSYTQYF. CDR3 nucleotides: TGTGCCAGCAGCTTATCCTATACGCAGTATTTT. The V gene is TRBV5-6, the J gene TRBJ2-3; no definite D call. The germline V and J ends were trimmed by 2 bases and 7 bases, with 5 bases remaining between them. Germline lookup yields CDR1 SGHDT and CDR2 YYEEEE. This CDR3 has 11 amino acids. The variable domain in full, completed from reference TRBV5-6 and TRBJ2-3, reads DAGVTQSPTHLIKTRGQQVTLRCSPKSGHDTVSWYQQALGQGPQFIFQYYEEEERQRGNFPDRFSGHQFPNYSSELNVNALLLGDSALYLCASSLSYTQYFGPGTRLTVL.

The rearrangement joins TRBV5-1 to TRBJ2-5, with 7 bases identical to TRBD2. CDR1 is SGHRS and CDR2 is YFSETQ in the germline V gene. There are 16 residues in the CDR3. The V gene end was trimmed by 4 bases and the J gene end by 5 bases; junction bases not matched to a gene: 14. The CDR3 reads CASSPSLIGRVETQYF. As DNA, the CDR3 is TGCGCCAGCAGCCCATCACTAATAGGGAGGGTGGAGACCCAGTACTTC.